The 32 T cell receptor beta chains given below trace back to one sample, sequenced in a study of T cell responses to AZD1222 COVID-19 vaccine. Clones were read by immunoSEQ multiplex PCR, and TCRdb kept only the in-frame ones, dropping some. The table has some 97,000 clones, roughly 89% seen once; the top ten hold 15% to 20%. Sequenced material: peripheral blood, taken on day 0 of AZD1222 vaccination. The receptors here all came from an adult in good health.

CDR3 DNA sequence: TGCGCCAGCAGCGGGGGGGACGGATACTCTGGAAACACCATATATTTT. Translation gives CASSGGDGYSGNTIYF. The chain employs TRBV5-1 and TRBJ1-3, with a tentative D call TRBD1 (5 bases). The V end was cut by 4 bases, the J end by 0 bases, with 14 bases between. CDR3 length: 16 amino acids. Germline loops: CDR1 SGHRS, CDR2 YFSETQ. Supplemented by reference TRBV5-1 and TRBJ1-3, the full variable domain reads KAGVTQTPRYLIKTRGQQVTLSCSPISGHRSVSWYQQTPGQGLQFLFEYFSETQRNKGNFPGRFSGRQFSNSRSEMNVSTLELGDSALYLCASSGGDGYSGNTIYFGEGSWLTVV.

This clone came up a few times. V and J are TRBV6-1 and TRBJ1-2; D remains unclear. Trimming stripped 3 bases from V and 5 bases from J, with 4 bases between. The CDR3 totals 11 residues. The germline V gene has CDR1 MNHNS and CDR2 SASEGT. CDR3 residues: CASSEVYGYTF. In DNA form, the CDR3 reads TGTGCCAGCAGTGAGGTGTATGGCTACACCTTC.

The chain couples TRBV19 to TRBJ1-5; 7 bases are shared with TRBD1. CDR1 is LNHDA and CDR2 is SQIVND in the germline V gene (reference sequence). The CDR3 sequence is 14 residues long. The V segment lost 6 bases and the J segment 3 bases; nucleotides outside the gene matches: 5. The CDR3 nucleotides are TGTGCCAGTAGCGGGACAGCCTTCAATCAGCCCCAGCATTTT. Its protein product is CASSGTAFNQPQHF.

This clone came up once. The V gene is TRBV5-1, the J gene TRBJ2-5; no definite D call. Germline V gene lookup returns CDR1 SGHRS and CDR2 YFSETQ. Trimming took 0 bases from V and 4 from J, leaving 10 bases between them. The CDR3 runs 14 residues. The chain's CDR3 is CASSLEVGGETQYF. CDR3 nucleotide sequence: TGCGCCAGCAGCTTGGAGGTCGGCGGAGAGACCCAGTACTTC.

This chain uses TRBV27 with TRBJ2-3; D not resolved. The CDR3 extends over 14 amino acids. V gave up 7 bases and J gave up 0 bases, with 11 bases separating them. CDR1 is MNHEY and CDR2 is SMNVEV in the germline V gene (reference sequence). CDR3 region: CASKTGSSTDTQYF. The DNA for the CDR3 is TGTGCCAGCAAGACGGGTTCTAGCACAGATACGCAGTATTTT.

As DNA, the CDR3 is TGTGCCAGCAGAGATCAGACCCCGGGACAGGGGAGCCCGATCGGCTTCTTT. Translation: CASRDQTPGQGSPIGFF. The chain links TRBV2 to TRBJ1-1; 10 bases align to TRBD1. Germline assignment: CDR1 SNHLY and CDR2 FYNNEI. CDR3 length equals 17 residues. The V and J ends lost 6 bases and 14 bases, in that order; junction bases with no gene match: 24.

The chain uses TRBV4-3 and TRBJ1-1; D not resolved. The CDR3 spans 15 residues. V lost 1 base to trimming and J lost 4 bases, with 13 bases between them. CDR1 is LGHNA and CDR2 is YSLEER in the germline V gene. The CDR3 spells CASSQAVILSTEAFF. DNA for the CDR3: TGCGCCAGCAGCCAAGCGGTGATTTTAAGCACTGAAGCTTTCTTT.

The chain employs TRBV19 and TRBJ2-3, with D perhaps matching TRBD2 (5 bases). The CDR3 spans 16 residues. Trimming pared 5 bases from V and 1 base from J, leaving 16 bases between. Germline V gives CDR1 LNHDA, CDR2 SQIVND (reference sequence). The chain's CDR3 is CASSQPWPRGTDTQYF. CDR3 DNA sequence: TGTGCCAGTAGTCAACCTTGGCCGCGGGGCACAGATACGCAGTATTTT.

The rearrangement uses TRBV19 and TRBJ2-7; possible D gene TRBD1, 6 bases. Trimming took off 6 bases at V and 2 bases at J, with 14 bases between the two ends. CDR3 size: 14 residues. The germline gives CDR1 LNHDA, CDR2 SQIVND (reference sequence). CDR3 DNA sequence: TGTGCCAGTAGCTCGGCGGACAGACCCTACGAGCAGTACTTC. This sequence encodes CASSSADRPYEQYF.

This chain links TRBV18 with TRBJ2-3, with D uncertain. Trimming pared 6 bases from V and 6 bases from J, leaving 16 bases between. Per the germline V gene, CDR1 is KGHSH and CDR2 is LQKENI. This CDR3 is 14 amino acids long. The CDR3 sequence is CASSRNGGIDTQYF. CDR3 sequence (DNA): TGTGCCAGCTCGCGTAACGGTGGGATCGATACGCAGTATTTT.

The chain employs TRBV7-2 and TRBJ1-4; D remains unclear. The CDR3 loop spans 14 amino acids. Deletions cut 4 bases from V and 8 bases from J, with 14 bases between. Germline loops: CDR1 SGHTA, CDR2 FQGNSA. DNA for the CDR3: TGTGCCAGCAGCTACGGTCTCAAAGGGGAAAAACTGTTTTTT. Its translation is CASSYGLKGEKLFF.

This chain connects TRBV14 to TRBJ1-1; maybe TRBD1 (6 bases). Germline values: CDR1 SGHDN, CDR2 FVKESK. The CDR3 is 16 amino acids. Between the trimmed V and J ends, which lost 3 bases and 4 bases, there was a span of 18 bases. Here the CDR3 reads CASSHSGVNSGTEAFF. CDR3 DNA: TGTGCCAGCAGCCATTCAGGGGTTAATTCGGGCACTGAAGCTTTCTTT.

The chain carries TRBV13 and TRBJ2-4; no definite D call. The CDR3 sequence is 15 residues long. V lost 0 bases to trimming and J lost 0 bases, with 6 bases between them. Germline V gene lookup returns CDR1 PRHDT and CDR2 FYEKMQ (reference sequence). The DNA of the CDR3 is TGTGCCAGCAGCTTAGGTGGGATAGCCAAAAACATTCAGTACTTC. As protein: CASSLGGIAKNIQYF. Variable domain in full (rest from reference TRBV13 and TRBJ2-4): AAGVIQSPRHLIKEKRETATLKCYPIPRHDTVYWYQQGPGQDPQFLISFYEKMQSDKGSIPDRFSAQQFSDYHSELNMSSLELGDSALYFCASSLGGIAKNIQYFGAGTRLSVL.

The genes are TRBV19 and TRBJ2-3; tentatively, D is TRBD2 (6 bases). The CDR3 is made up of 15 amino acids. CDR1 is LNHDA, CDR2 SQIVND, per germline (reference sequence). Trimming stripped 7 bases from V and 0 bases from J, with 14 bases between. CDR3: CASMAGLASTDTQYF. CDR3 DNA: TGTGCCAGTATGGCGGGACTGGCAAGCACAGATACGCAGTATTTT.

The CDR3 nucleotides read TGCGCCAGCAGCCCGGGGACTAGCGGGGCTACCTACAATGAGCAGTTCTTC. It translates to CASSPGTSGATYNEQFF. J is TRBJ2-1 and V is TRBV4-1; 13 bases match TRBD2. Germline V gene sequence: CDR1 MGHRA, CDR2 YSYEKL. The CDR3 runs to 17 residues. V lost 4 bases, J lost 2 bases, and 5 bases stayed unmatched.

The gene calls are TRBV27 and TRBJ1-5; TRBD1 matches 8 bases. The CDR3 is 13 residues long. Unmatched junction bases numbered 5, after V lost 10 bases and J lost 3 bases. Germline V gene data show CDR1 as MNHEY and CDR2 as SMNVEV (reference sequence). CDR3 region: CATRQGPNQPQHF. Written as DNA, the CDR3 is TGTGCCACCCGACAGGGGCCCAATCAGCCCCAGCATTTT.

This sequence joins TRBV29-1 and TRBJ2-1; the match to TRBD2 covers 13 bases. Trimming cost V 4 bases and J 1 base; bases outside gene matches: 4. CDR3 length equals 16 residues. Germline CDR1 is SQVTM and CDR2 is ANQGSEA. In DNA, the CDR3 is TGCAGCGTTGGACTAGCGGGAGGTCAATCCTACAATGAGCAGTTCTTC. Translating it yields CSVGLAGGQSYNEQFF.

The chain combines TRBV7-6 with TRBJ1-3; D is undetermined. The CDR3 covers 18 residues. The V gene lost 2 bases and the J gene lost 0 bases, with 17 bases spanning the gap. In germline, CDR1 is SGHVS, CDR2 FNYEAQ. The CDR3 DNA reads TGTGCCAGCAGCTTAAGGTTTCAAGACGGCGACTCTGGAAACACCATATATTTT. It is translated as CASSLRFQDGDSGNTIYF.

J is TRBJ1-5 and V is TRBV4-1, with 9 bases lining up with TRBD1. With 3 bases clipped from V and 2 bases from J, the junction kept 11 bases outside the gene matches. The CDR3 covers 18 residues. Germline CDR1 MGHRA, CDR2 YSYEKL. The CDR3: CASSHRDRAFSGNQPQHF. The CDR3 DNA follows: TGCGCCAGCAGCCACCGGGACAGGGCGTTTTCAGGCAATCAGCCCCAGCATTTT.

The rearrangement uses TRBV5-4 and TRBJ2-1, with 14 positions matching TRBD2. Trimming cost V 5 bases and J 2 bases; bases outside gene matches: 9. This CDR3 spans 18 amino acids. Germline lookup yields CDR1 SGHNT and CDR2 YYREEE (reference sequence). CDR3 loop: CASRSGGLAGVTYNEQFF. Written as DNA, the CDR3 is TGTGCCAGCAGGTCTGGGGGACTAGCGGGAGTGACCTACAATGAGCAGTTCTTC. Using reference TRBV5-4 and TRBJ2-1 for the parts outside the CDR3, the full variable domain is ETGVTQSPTHLIKTRGQQVTLRCSSQSGHNTVSWYQQALGQGPQFIFQYYREEENGRGNFPPRFSGLQFPNYSSELNVNALELDDSALYLCASRSGGLAGVTYNEQFFGPGTRLTVL.

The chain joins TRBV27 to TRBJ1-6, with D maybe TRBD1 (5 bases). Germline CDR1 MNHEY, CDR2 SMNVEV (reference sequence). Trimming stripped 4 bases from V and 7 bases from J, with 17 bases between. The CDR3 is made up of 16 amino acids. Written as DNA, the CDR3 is TGTGCCAGCAGTTCCCCGGGACGGAGAAGGAATTCACCCCTCCACTTT. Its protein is CASSSPGRRRNSPLHF.

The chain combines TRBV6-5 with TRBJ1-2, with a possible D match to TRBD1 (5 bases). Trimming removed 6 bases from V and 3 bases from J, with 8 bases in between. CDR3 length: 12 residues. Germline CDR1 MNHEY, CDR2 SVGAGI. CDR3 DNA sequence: TGTGCCAGCAGGTTCAGGGACTATGGCTACACCTTC. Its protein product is CASRFRDYGYTF.

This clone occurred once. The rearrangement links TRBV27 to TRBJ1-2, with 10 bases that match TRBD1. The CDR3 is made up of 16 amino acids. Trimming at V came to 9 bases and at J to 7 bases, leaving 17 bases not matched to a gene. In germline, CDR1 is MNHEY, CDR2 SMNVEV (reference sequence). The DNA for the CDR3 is TGTGCCAGTGCCTATCGATCTCGACAGGGGGCGAGTGGCTACACCTTC. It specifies CASAYRSRQGASGYTF.

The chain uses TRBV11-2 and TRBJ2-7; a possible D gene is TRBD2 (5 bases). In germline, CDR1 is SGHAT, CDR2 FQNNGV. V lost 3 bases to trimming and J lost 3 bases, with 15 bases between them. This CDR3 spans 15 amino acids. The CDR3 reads CASSLGRGRGYEQYF. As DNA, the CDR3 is TGTGCCAGCAGCTTGGGTCGGGGTCGGGGCTACGAGCAGTACTTC.

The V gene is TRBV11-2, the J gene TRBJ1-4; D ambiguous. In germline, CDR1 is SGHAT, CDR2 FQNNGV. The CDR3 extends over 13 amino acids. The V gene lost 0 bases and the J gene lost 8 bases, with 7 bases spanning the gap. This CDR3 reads CASSLERAEKLFF. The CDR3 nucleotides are TGTGCCAGCAGCTTAGAACGGGCGGAAAAACTGTTTTTT.

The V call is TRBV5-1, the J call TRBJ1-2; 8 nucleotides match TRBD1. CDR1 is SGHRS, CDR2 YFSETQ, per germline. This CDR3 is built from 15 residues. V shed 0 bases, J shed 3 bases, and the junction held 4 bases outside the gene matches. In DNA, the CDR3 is TGCGCCAGCAGCTTGGGGACAGGGTCCCACTATGGCTACACCTTC. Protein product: CASSLGTGSHYGYTF.

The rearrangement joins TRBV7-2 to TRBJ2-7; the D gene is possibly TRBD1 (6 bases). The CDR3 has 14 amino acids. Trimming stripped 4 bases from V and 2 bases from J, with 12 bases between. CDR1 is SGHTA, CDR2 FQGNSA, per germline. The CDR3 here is CASSYRVEAYEQYF. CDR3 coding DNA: TGTGCCAGCAGCTACAGGGTGGAAGCCTACGAGCAGTACTTC.

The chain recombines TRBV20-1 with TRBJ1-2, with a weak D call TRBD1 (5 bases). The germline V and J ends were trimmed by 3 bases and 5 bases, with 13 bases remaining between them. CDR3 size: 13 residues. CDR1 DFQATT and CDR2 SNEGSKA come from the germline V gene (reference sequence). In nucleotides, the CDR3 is TGCAGTGCTAGTCCTTGGAGGGGTTATGGCTACACCTTC. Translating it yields CSASPWRGYGYTF.

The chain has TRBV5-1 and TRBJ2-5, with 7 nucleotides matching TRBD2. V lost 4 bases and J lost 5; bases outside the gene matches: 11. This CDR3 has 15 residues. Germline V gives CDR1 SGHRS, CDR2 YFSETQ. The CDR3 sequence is CASSPAGGREETQYF. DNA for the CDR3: TGCGCCAGCAGCCCAGCCGGTGGGCGGGAGGAGACCCAGTACTTC.

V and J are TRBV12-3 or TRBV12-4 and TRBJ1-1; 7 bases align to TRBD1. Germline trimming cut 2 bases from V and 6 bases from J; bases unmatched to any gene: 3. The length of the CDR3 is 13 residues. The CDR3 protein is CASSLNRGSEAFF. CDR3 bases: TGTGCCAGCAGTTTAAACAGGGGTTCTGAAGCTTTCTTT.

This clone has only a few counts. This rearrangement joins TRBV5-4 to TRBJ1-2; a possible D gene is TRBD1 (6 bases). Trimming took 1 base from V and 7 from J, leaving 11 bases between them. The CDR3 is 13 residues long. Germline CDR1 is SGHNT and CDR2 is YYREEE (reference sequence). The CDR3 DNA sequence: TGTGCCAGCAGCTTGTCGGGGGCTGGTGGCTACACCTTC. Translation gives CASSLSGAGGYTF.

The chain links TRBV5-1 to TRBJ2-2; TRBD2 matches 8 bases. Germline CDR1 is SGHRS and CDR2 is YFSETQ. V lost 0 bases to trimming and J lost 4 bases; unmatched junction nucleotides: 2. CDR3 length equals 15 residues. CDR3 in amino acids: CASSLAAGVTGELFF. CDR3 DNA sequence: TGCGCCAGCAGCTTGGCAGCGGGAGTCACCGGGGAGCTGTTTTTT.